These 17 T cell receptor beta chains came from one sample sequenced in a study of cytomegalovirus exposure and HLA in healthy donors. PCR amplification relied on 60 Vbeta primers (plus 13 Jbeta primers). TCRdb's copy holds only in-frame clones and misses some; the assay was immunoSEQ multiplex PCR. The sample records 90,000 to 140,000 clones, roughly 76% being singletons. The sequenced sample consisted of PBMCs. Every receptor here comes from a man under 40 in good health and CMV-seropositive.

This sequence joins TRBV6-5 and TRBJ2-7; TRBD2 agrees at 7 bases. The length of the CDR3 is 13 residues. Germline CDR1 is MNHEY and CDR2 is SVGAGI. V lost 1 base, J lost 4 bases, and 1 base stayed unmatched. The CDR3, as DNA: TGTGCCAGCAGTTACTGGCGGGGGTACGAGCAGTACTTC. It encodes CASSYWRGYEQYF.

The chain is built from TRBV30 and TRBJ1-2; D possibly corresponds to TRBD1 (6 bases). Germline V lookup: CDR1 GTSNPN, CDR2 SVGIG (reference sequence). V gave up 4 bases and J gave up 8 bases, with 20 bases separating them. This CDR3 is built from 14 residues. Written as DNA, the CDR3 is TGTGCCTGGACCCTGGACAGCGGACTGGGAGGCTACACCTTC. Protein sequence: CAWTLDSGLGGYTF.

Concerning this clone itself: The sample contains more than one DNA sequence encoding this CDR3. The CDR3 nucleotides are TGTGCCAGCAGTGCAGGGATCGGTAATGAAAAACTGTTTTTT. As protein: CASSAGIGNEKLFF. This chain joins TRBV2 and TRBJ1-4; weak D call: TRBD1 (5 bases). The germline CDR1 and CDR2 sequences are SNHLY and FYNNEI. The CDR3 runs to 14 residues. V was shortened by 4 bases and J by 4 bases, with 10 bases between the two germline ends.

The rearrangement joins TRBV9 to TRBJ1-2, with D uncertain. This CDR3 has 16 residues. V lost 4 bases and J lost 6, with 22 bases in between. Per the germline V gene, CDR1 is SGDLS and CDR2 is YYNGEE. In nucleotides, the CDR3 is TGTGCCAGCAGCCCCAACGCTCTGACCGGGGAGCATGGCTACACCTTC. It specifies CASSPNALTGEHGYTF.

The rearrangement links TRBV5-4 to TRBJ1-1, with TRBD1 matching over 9 bases. This CDR3 region has 15 residues. With 4 bases clipped from V and 1 base from J, the junction kept 5 bases outside the gene matches. Germline V gene lookup returns CDR1 SGHNT and CDR2 YYREEE (reference sequence). CDR3 coding DNA: TGTGCCAGCAGCCGTGGGGGACAGGGGAACACTGAAGCTTTCTTT. This codes for CASSRGGQGNTEAFF. Combining the CDR3 with reference TRBV5-4 and TRBJ1-1 gives the whole variable domain ETGVTQSPTHLIKTRGQQVTLRCSSQSGHNTVSWYQQALGQGPQFIFQYYREEENGRGNFPPRFSGLQFPNYSSELNVNALELDDSALYLCASSRGGQGNTEAFFGQGTRLTVV.

This clone was picked up one time. The chain is built from TRBV5-1 and TRBJ2-5, with 8 bases matching TRBD1. The germline V gene encodes CDR1 SGHRS and CDR2 YFSETQ. The CDR3 has 18 amino acids. V was clipped by 2 bases and J by 4 bases; unmatched bases: 16. As DNA, the CDR3 is TGCGCCAGCAGCTTCCAAGTCGGGACAGGTGTTCGGGGAGAGACCCAGTACTTC. Its protein product is CASSFQVGTGVRGETQYF.

The chain carries TRBV18 and TRBJ2-5, with a tentative D call TRBD1 (6 bases). The CDR3 spans 13 residues. Germline V gives CDR1 KGHSH, CDR2 LQKENI. V dropped 4 bases and J dropped 1 base, with 7 bases sitting between them. The CDR3 reads CASSRGPQETQYF. CDR3 DNA sequence: TGTGCCAGCTCACGGGGGCCCCAAGAGACCCAGTACTTC.

For the CDR3, the DNA is TGTGCCAGCAGCCAAGACTTAGGGGTCTCTGGCTACACCTTC. Translating gives CASSQDLGVSGYTF. V gene TRBV14 combines with J gene TRBJ1-2; a possible D gene is TRBD1 (5 bases). Germline lookup yields CDR1 SGHDN and CDR2 FVKESK. This CDR3 region has 14 residues. V lost 0 bases and J 7 bases, leaving 12 bases between the germline ends.

This clone was detected only once. The chain combines TRBV21-1 with TRBJ1-1; TRBD1, as called in the table, went unchecked against the DNA. TRBV21-1 is a listed pseudogene. The CDR3 extends over 14 amino acids. The CDR3 DNA sequence: TGTGCCAGCAGCATGAGACAGTTGAACACTGAAGCTTTCTTT. This encodes CASSMRQLNTEAFF.

The chain combines TRBV19 with TRBJ1-1; no clear D. Trimming stripped 2 bases from V and 0 bases from J, with 16 bases between. The CDR3 totals 17 residues. The V gene's germline CDR1 is LNHDA and CDR2 SQIVND (reference sequence). CDR3 sequence (DNA): TGTGCCAGTAGTATACGCGGCAGAACTACGATGAACACTGAAGCTTTCTTT. This codes for CASSIRGRTTMNTEAFF.

This clone has more than one count but fewer than ten. V gene TRBV19 combines with J gene TRBJ2-7; D ambiguous. The CDR3 covers 14 residues. From germline, CDR1 is LNHDA and CDR2 SQIVND (reference sequence). Trimming took off 0 bases at V and 3 bases at J, with 9 bases between the two ends. The CDR3 sequence is CASSIDGGDYEQYF. The CDR3 DNA sequence: TGTGCCAGTAGTATAGATGGCGGCGACTACGAGCAGTACTTC.

V and J are TRBV27 and TRBJ2-5; the match to TRBD2 covers 11 bases. Unmatched junction bases numbered 6, after V lost 9 bases and J lost 3 bases. This CDR3 region has 14 residues. Germline-derived CDR1 and CDR2 are MNHEY and SMNVEV (reference sequence). CDR3 loop: CARPPGLAEETQYF. The CDR3, as DNA: TGTGCCAGACCTCCGGGACTAGCGGAAGAGACCCAGTACTTC.

The chain links TRBV6-1 to TRBJ2-5; D might be TRBD1 (6 bases). Judging by the DNA end, TRBJ2-7 fits better; the J call may be wrong. The CDR3 runs to 11 residues. Germline CDR1 MNHNS, CDR2 SASEGT. The CDR3 sequence is CASSDRYEQYF. CDR3 in DNA: TGTGCCAGCAGCGACAGGTACGAGCAGTACTTC.

This chain connects TRBV11-2 to TRBJ2-7, with a weak D call TRBD2 (5 bases). The CDR3 spans 13 residues. V gave up 3 bases and J gave up 2 bases, with 8 bases separating them. CDR1 is SGHAT and CDR2 is FQNNGV in the germline V gene. The CDR3 is CASSFGVTYEQYF. In DNA, the CDR3 is TGTGCCAGCAGCTTCGGGGTTACCTACGAGCAGTACTTC.

This clone was counted once. V gene TRBV7-6 combines with J gene TRBJ1-2; perhaps TRBD1 as D (6 bases). V lost 5 bases to trimming and J lost 0 bases, with 22 bases between them. The CDR3 sequence is 18 residues long. Germline loops: CDR1 SGHVS, CDR2 FNYEAQ. CDR3 bases: TGTGCCAGCAGCCGGGAACCAACAGGGTTTGGAGCTAACTATGGCTACACCTTC. The encoded protein is CASSREPTGFGANYGYTF.

This sequence joins TRBV6-5 and TRBJ1-5; 8 bases are shared with TRBD1. V was clipped by 6 bases and J by 4 bases; unmatched bases: 8. The CDR3 is made up of 15 amino acids. Per the germline V gene, CDR1 is MNHEY and CDR2 is SVGAGI. CDR3 bases: TGTGCCAGCAGCCGCCGACAGGGGTTTAATCAGCCCCAGCATTTT. Protein sequence: CASSRRQGFNQPQHF.

This clone showed up just a few times. The chain uses TRBV30 and TRBJ1-1; D is ambiguous. This CDR3 is built from 13 residues. Trimming removed 3 bases from V and 6 bases from J, with 14 bases in between. Germline-derived CDR1 and CDR2 are GTSNPN and SVGIG (reference sequence). CDR3 protein: CAWSRRLLPEAFF. The CDR3, as DNA: TGTGCCTGGAGCCGCAGGTTGCTTCCTGAAGCTTTCTTT.